The sequence of this T cell receptor beta chain was determined in a study of CD8+ T cells in alopecia areata (dated by TCRdb to about 2018). Background for the entire study: The treated patients, all with moderate-to-severe alopecia areata, were enrolled in an open-label pilot trial of oral tofacitinib given at 5 to 10 mg twice daily. Tofacitinib was given for 6 to 18 months, followed by 6 months of follow-up off drug to assess delayed response and recurrence. Disease severity in treated patients was measured with the SALT score, which quantifies the percentage of affected scalp surface area. In both human patients and the C3H/HeJ mouse model, the study applied high-throughput TCRbeta sequencing to look at T cell clonal expansion in alopecia areata. Human TCRbeta sequencing covered scalp tissue and sorted CD4+ and CD8+ peripheral blood T cells from patchy and totalis/universalis alopecia areata patients and healthy controls. Biopsies were taken from tofacitinib-treated patients at baseline and again at 4 and 24 weeks into treatment, and several of those patients also had a later scalp biopsy. Scalp clonality was compared among normal scalp (n=4), patchy alopecia areata scalp (n=8), and alopecia totalis/universalis scalp (n=8). RNA was obtained with the PAXgene miRNA kit for fixed scalp, the miRNeasy kit for PBMCs, and the RNeasy kit for mouse skin. immunoSEQ multiplex PCR using 35 Vbeta forward primers and 13 Jbeta reverse primers was used to amplify TCRbeta CDR3 regions. Study-wide conclusions, independent of this receptor: During tofacitinib treatment, many expanded lesional clones remained in scalp and blood, and this persistence may partly explain relapse after treatment is stopped. Higher clonality and more expanded CD8+ clones were observed in lesional scalp than in normal scalp, particularly in alopecia totalis/universalis, a finding suggestive of antigenic drive. The treated cohort was small, with a single nonresponder, so links between baseline CD8+ expansion and response need larger studies. Scalp clonality and the number of expanded CD8+ clones among the top 100 scalp clones were significantly decreased by tofacitinib. Compared with mice, TCR sequences shared between patients were less clear, possibly partly because of HLA diversity across the patient population. Scalp TCR repertoire analysis is complicated because resident alphabeta T cells in normal human skin are also sequenced, whereas mouse skin is dominated by gammadelta T cells.

The CDR3 spans 14 residues, from the cysteine through the phenylalanine. The only DNA kept is the CDR3, 42 bases in frame from the first base. Looking up the germline V gene yields CDR1 SNHLY and CDR2 FYNNEI. V sheds 7 bases and J sheds 7 bases, leaving 18 bases between their ends. For this clone: It lacks a known antigen. No qualities accompany the bases; no much larger clone lies one base away.

In the paper's terms, the time point label means: four to five weeks on oral tofacitinib. The meaning of the sample's treatment or condition label: oral pan-JAK inhibitor, 5-10 mg twice daily. Lesional scalp punch biopsies and peripheral blood were obtained from alopecia areata patients. PBMCs were isolated by density centrifugation and stained for CD3, CD4 and CD8, after which CD4+ and CD8+ T cells were sorted on a FACSAria. The library was made by the immunoSEQ multiplex PCR assay. RNA was extracted from all samples and reverse transcribed into cDNA as template for TCR sequencing. SuperScript III was used for first-strand cDNA synthesis, primed with a 2:1 mix of oligo-dT and random hexamers. Amplification bias was assessed with a synthetic immune receptor repertoire, and residual bias was removed computationally. Turning to the authors' computational methods: Raw reads were preprocessed to remove errors, and CDR3 was defined according to IMGT conventions as the region from the conserved cysteine to phenylalanine. Clonality was calculated as 1 minus Shannon entropy normalized by log2 of the number of productive unique TCRs. Whether scalp clones were CD4 or CD8 was inferred by matching scalp TCRbeta sequences against CD4 and CD8 repertoires sorted from blood. TCRdb took over this immuneACCESS table, retaining in-frame rearrangements with V and J assigned. Such tables are incomplete; in checked studies, under half of the missing clones stem from an unresolved V gene, and the remainder is unexplained. V and J calls and clone size come straight from that table; D and trimming were deduced from the DNA. For this sample the table gives about 200,000 clones, of which approximately 56% were detected only once. Together, the top ten hold 3% to 4% of the sample.

The TCR comes from a human donor with alopecia areata. Sequencing was performed on CD4+ T cells sorted from blood, taken at week 4, from a patient treated with tofacitinib. The V and J genes are TRBV2 and TRBJ2-3, with the identity of the D gene unclear. The DNA sequence is as follows: TGTGCCAGCATCTCCACCCCGTCGACACATACGCAGTATTTT. Its coded protein is CASISTPSTHTQYF.